These 6 T cell receptor beta chains were all obtained from the same sample, sequenced in a study of T cells in Graves' hyperthyroidism and ophthalmopathy. Amplification targeted TCR beta CDR3 regions from RNA transcripts. The TCR CDR3 was amplified in a first-round RT-PCR using the HTBI primer set. TCRdb re-analysed the multiplex PCR reads in MiXCR, keeping a single row per CDR3 protein. The table includes hundreds of thousands of distinct CDR3 sequences, more than 30% detected once. The material sequenced was blood. These receptors all come from a man aged 18 to 30 with Graves' hyperthyroidism.

Of note for this clonotype: A read error is possible here, since a much larger clone lies one base away. This chain uses TRBV7-9 with TRBJ2-2, with D hard to call. V gave up 5 bases and J gave up 9 bases, with 10 bases separating them. The CDR3 covers 12 residues. Germline V gene data show CDR1 as SEHNR and CDR2 as FQNEAQ (reference sequence). CDR3 nucleotide sequence: TGTGCCAGCAGCGCGCCCCGCTGGGAGCTGTTTTTT. This sequence encodes CASSAPRWELFF.

A remark on this clonotype: A much bigger clone sits one base away, suggesting this may be a read error. J is TRBJ2-5 and V is TRBV7-8, with unresolved D. CDR1 is SGHVS and CDR2 is FQNEAQ in the germline V gene. The CDR3 consists of 12 residues. Trimming took off 3 bases at V and 3 bases at J, with 5 bases between the two ends. The CDR3 DNA reads as TGTGCCAGCAGCTTCGGAAAAGAGACCCAGTACTTC. It translates to CASSFGKETQYF.

The chain uses TRBV19 and TRBJ2-5; D is unclear. Trimming pared 4 bases from V and 13 bases from J, leaving 10 bases between. Germline CDR1 LNHDA, CDR2 SQIVND (reference sequence). The CDR3 totals 10 residues. The CDR3 nucleotides are TGTGCCAGTAGTAGAAGGGTGAGGTACTTC. Translating gives CASSRRVRYF.

The CDR3 here is CASSYWPAMNTEAFF. The CDR3 DNA follows: TGTGCCAGCAGTTACTGGCCAGCAATGAACACTGAAGCTTTCTTT. V gene TRBV6-6 combines with J gene TRBJ1-1; D is undetermined. Trimming took 1 base from V and 0 from J, leaving 9 bases between them. The germline gives CDR1 MNHNY, CDR2 SVGAGI (reference sequence). The CDR3 has 15 residues.

The chain is built from TRBV7-2 and TRBJ1-2; 7 bases align to TRBD1. Germline V gene data show CDR1 as SGHTA and CDR2 as FQGNSA. The CDR3 length is 14 residues. V was clipped by 3 bases and J by 1 base; unmatched bases: 2. This CDR3 is CASSFDRDNYGYTF. The CDR3 DNA reads TGTGCCAGCAGCTTCGACAGGGATAACTATGGCTACACCTTC.

The chain recombines TRBV2 with TRBJ1-5, with TRBD1 as a possible D gene (5 bases). CDR1 is SNHLY, CDR2 FYNNEI, per germline. The CDR3 runs 15 residues. Trimming stripped 3 bases from V and 4 bases from J, with 13 bases between. The CDR3 region has the DNA TGTGCCAGCAGTGATTGGGGAACAGGAAATCAGCCCCAGCATTTT. It codes for CASSDWGTGNQPQHF.